What follows are 7 T cell receptor beta chains derived from one specimen sequenced in a study of T cell responses to AZD1222 COVID-19 vaccine. Sequencing was performed with immunoSEQ multiplex PCR; in TCRdb, only in-frame clones are kept and a portion is missing. The sample yields some 100,000 clones, approximately 91% seen once. Sequences were derived from peripheral blood, sampled on day 0 of AZD1222 vaccination. The receptors shown here come from an adult in good health.

V usage is TRBV4-2 and J usage is TRBJ1-2, with TRBD1 as a possible D gene (6 bases). The CDR3 length is 16 residues. Germline CDR1 is LGHNA and CDR2 is YNFKEQ. V was trimmed by 5 bases and J by 3 bases, leaving 19 bases between them. CDR3 in amino acids: CASSGSGADSDYGYTF. CDR3 nucleotide sequence: TGTGCCAGCAGCGGGTCGGGGGCGGATAGCGACTATGGCTACACCTTC.

The gene calls are TRBV19 and TRBJ2-7; possible D gene TRBD1, 6 bases. Germline V CDR1 and CDR2: LNHDA, SQIVND (reference sequence). CDR3 length: 12 amino acids. Trimming took 7 bases from V and 4 from J, leaving 11 bases between them. The CDR3, as DNA: TGTGCCAGTAAGGCCAGGGGTTACGAGCAGTACTTC. This codes for CASKARGYEQYF.

V and J are TRBV5-5 and TRBJ2-7; a possible D gene is TRBD2 (6 bases). The CDR3 totals 15 residues. V was pared by 5 bases and J by 3 bases, with 18 bases between. CDR1 and CDR2 (germline): SGHKS, YYEKEE (reference sequence). The CDR3 spells CASRAGAGRHYEQYF. The DNA for the CDR3 is TGTGCCAGCAGGGCCGGGGCGGGGAGACACTACGAGCAGTACTTC.

The J gene is TRBJ1-4, the V gene TRBV7-9; no firm D call. V gave up 1 base and J gave up 3 bases, with 6 bases separating them. The CDR3 consists of 14 residues. Germline V lookup: CDR1 SEHNR, CDR2 FQNEAQ (reference sequence). For the CDR3, the DNA is TGTGCCAGCAGCTTAGGCATGTCTAATGAAAAACTGTTTTTT. This sequence encodes CASSLGMSNEKLFF.

This clone was seen a handful of times. The chain combines TRBV10-3 with TRBJ2-7; the match to TRBD1 covers 8 bases. The CDR3 is 13 residues long. The V segment lost 6 bases and the J segment 3 bases; nucleotides outside the gene matches: 4. CDR1 is ENHRY, CDR2 SYGVKD, per germline. The CDR3 region is CAISAGGLYEQYF. The CDR3 coding sequence is TGTGCCATCAGCGCAGGGGGCCTCTACGAGCAGTACTTC.

J is TRBJ1-4 and V is TRBV19; weak D call: TRBD1 (5 bases). The germline V gene encodes CDR1 LNHDA and CDR2 SQIVND (reference sequence). The CDR3 has 14 amino acids. The germline V and J ends were trimmed by 6 bases and 4 bases, with 12 bases remaining between them. DNA of the CDR3: TGTGCCAGTAGCCCGGACACCGTTAATGAAAAACTGTTTTTT. Translated, it gives CASSPDTVNEKLFF.

The gene calls are TRBV5-8 and TRBJ1-5; maybe TRBD1 (5 bases). The CDR3 runs to 14 residues. CDR1 and CDR2 (germline): SGHTS, YDEGEE. V dropped 4 bases and J dropped 2 bases, with 10 bases sitting between them. The CDR3 reads CASSGGLGNQPQHF. The CDR3 region has the DNA TGTGCCAGCAGCGGGGGTCTGGGCAATCAGCCCCAGCATTTT.